This T cell receptor (beta chain) was documented in a study of Graves' ophthalmopathy and Graves' hyperthyroidism. Study summary: The blood sample was drawn at first diagnosis and before any treatment.

The CDR3 length is 14 residues. Germline loops: CDR1 MDHEN, CDR2 SYDVKM. V lost 5 bases to trimming and J lost 0 bases, with 11 bases between them. TCR beta CDR3 regions were amplified from RNA transcripts. First-round RT-PCR used HTBI primers; second-round multiplex PCR followed. TCRdb redid the calling of the multiplex PCR reads with MiXCR, one entry per CDR3 protein. This sample carries under 800,000 distinct CDR3 sequences, around a fifth of them seen once, and the ten largest clones take more than 5.5%. The authors defined stable hyperthyroidism as no ophthalmopathy within 18 months of follow-up. Clinical symptoms, serum thyroxine, TRAb, thyroid ultrasound and orbital computed tomography were relied on for diagnosis. Findings and caveats of the study: With roughly 65% sensitivity and roughly 76% specificity, the model predicted ophthalmopathy progression.

This clonotype was seen a few times. The antigen is undetermined. The source is a woman younger than 30 with stable Graves' hyperthyroidism. Some clones in this sample may be carry-over from other donors' samples. The specimen sequenced was peripheral blood. The rearrangement uses TRBV28 and TRBJ2-7, with a possible D match to TRBD2 (5 bases). The CDR3 region is CASSPGESSYEQYF. In nucleotides, the CDR3 is TGTGCCAGCAGTCCCGGGGAGAGCTCCTACGAGCAGTACTTC. The full variable domain, with the rest looked up from reference TRBV28 and TRBJ2-7, is DVKVTQSSRYLVKRTGEKVFLECVQDMDHENMFWYRQDPGLGLRLIYFSYDVKMKEKGDIPEGYSVSREKKERFSLILESASTNQTSMYLCASSPGESSYEQYFGPGTRLTVT.